These T cell receptor beta chains were read from a single sample in a study of blood T cell repertoires in COVID-19. Using immunoSEQ multiplex PCR, the repertoire was profiled, and TCRdb retains in-frame clones only, with some absent. Of about 440,000 clones listed, about 91% are singletons. The sample taken for sequencing was peripheral blood. All receptors derive from a woman between 45 and 65 years old with COVID-19, enrolled during active disease. CDR3s include the opening cysteine and the closing phenylalanine or tryptophan. The D gene is left open where the match is weak. Size values are once, few and many counts, or a class for expanded clones, and some rows have none.

>.|TRBJ1-2|.|TRBV19
CASSIRQANYGYTF
TGTGCCAGTAGTATCCGACAGGCTAACTATGGCTACACCTTC
>medium-sized|TRBJ2-7|TRBD1|TRBV18
CASSPPSGGREQYF
TGTGCCAGCTCACCACCGTCAGGGGGCCGCGAGCAGTACTTC
>.|TRBJ2-5|TRBD1|TRBV20-1
CSASGQGRGETQYF
TGCAGTGCTAGTGGACAGGGGAGAGGAGAGACCCAGTACTTC
>.|TRBJ2-7|TRBD1|TRBV29-1
CSVDTGTGSYEQYF
TGCAGCGTGGACACCGGGACAGGATCTTACGAGCAGTACTTC
>.|TRBJ2-1|TRBD2|TRBV5-4
CASSPELAGDVTGEQFF
TGTGCCAGCAGCCCCGAGCTAGCGGGGGATGTCACAGGAGAGCAGTTCTTC
>few|TRBJ1-5|TRBD1|TRBV19
CASSIWTGDQPQHF
TGTGCCAGTAGTATCTGGACAGGGGACCAGCCCCAGCATTTT
>.|TRBJ2-1|TRBD1|TRBV29-1
CSIRRDRTNNEQFF
TGCAGCATCCGCCGGGACAGGACAAACAATGAGCAGTTCTTC
>.|TRBJ1-5|.|TRBV7-9
CASSGPGTSDQPQHF
TGTGCCAGCAGTGGCCCCGGGACTTCGGATCAGCCCCAGCATTTT
>once|TRBJ2-3|TRBD2|TRBV5-5
CASSLLLADSTDTQYF
TGTGCCAGCAGCTTGCTGCTAGCGGACAGCACAGATACGCAGTATTTT
>.|TRBJ1-1|.|TRBV6-5
CASSPTTGREAFF
TGTGCCAGCTCTCCTACCACAGGCCGTGAAGCTTTCTTT
>.|TRBJ2-1|.|TRBV10-3
CAIMPRAQNNEQFF
TGTGCCATCATGCCCCGAGCTCAAAACAATGAGCAGTTCTTC
>.|TRBJ2-3|TRBD1|TRBV29-1
CSVEGGRGPSTDTQYF
TGCAGCGTTGAAGGGGGCAGGGGGCCCTCCACAGATACGCAGTATTTT
>few|TRBJ1-3|.|TRBV27
CAKTGYSGNTIYF
TGTGCCAAAACAGGCTACTCTGGAAACACCATATATTTT
>once|TRBJ2-4|.|TRBV10-1
CASRGRGIQYF
TGCGCCAGCAGGGGGCGGGGCATTCAGTACTTC
>.|TRBJ1-2|TRBD1|TRBV5-1
CASSPGQGIYGYTF
TGCGCCAGCAGCCCGGGACAGGGAATCTATGGCTACACCTTC
>.|TRBJ2-3|TRBD1|TRBV7-3
CASSPDRGISTDTQYF
TGTGCCAGCAGCCCGGACAGGGGCATCAGCACAGATACGCAGTATTTT
>.|TRBJ2-3|TRBD2|TRBV4-2
CATGLAGVSADTQYF
TGTGCCACCGGACTAGCGGGAGTAAGTGCAGATACGCAGTATTTT
>once|TRBJ2-3|.|TRBV5-1
CASSLGGPPDTDTQYF
TGCGCCAGCAGCTTGGGCGGGCCCCCGGACACAGATACGCAGTATTTT
>.|TRBJ1-1|TRBD1|TRBV3-1/TRBV3-2
CASSQETGSVEAFF
TGTGCCAGCAGCCAGGAGACAGGGTCTGTTGAAGCTTTCTTT
>.|TRBJ2-5|.|TRBV20-1
CSATGLETQYF
TGCAGTGCTACAGGGTTGGAGACCCAGTACTTC
>.|TRBJ2-1|.|TRBV7-5
CASSFEFNEQFF
TGTGCCAGCAGCTTCGAGTTCAATGAGCAGTTCTTC
>.|TRBJ2-1|.|TRBV29-1
CSAVRTYGGDYNEQFF
TGCAGCGCCGTACGGACTTATGGCGGCGACTACAATGAGCAGTTCTTC
>.|TRBJ2-7|TRBD1|TRBV4-1
CASSQGWEQGIYEQYF
TGCGCCAGCAGCCAAGGATGGGAACAGGGGATCTACGAGCAGTACTTC
>.|TRBJ2-3|.|TRBV7-9
CAGTGTTRDTQYF
TGTGCCGGAACAGGCACGACCCGAGATACGCAGTATTTT
>.|TRBJ1-2|.|TRBV11-1
CASSLVDTYGYTF
TGTGCCAGCAGCTTAGTTGACACCTATGGCTACACCTTC
>.|TRBJ1-3|.|TRBV5-4
CASSGQPSGNTIYF
TGTGCCAGCAGCGGACAGCCCTCTGGAAACACCATATATTTT
>few|TRBJ2-5|TRBD2|TRBV12-5
CASGWTATSGRGETQYF
TGTGCTAGTGGTTGGACCGCTACTAGCGGGAGGGGAGAGACCCAGTACTTC
>.|TRBJ1-6|TRBD1|TRBV5-6
CASSLDPGTEATLHF
TGTGCCAGCAGCTTGGACCCCGGGACAGAGGCCACCCTCCACTTT
>few|TRBJ2-1|TRBD2|TRBV24-1
CATSDLRTSGGEQFF
TGTGCCACCAGTGATTTGCGGACTAGCGGGGGGGAGCAGTTCTTC
>few|TRBJ1-2|TRBD1|TRBV4-1
CASSQTGTFYGYTF
TGCGCCAGCAGCCAGACAGGGACGTTCTATGGCTACACCTTC
>.|TRBJ2-1|.|TRBV5-1
CASSLTLGQGSGNEQFF
TGCGCCAGCAGCTTGACCTTAGGGCAGGGTAGTGGGAATGAGCAGTTCTTC
>.|TRBJ1-3|.|TRBV3-1/TRBV3-2
CASSQDGRMSGNTIYF
TGTGCCAGCAGCCAAGATGGGAGGATGTCGGGAAACACCATATATTTT
>.|TRBJ2-7|.|TRBV2
CASSVRQREQYF
TGTGCCAGCAGTGTCAGACAGAGGGAGCAGTACTTC
>few|TRBJ1-1|TRBD1|TRBV6-5
CASSGDRVNTEAFF
TGTGCCAGCAGCGGCGACAGGGTCAACACTGAAGCTTTCTTT
>.|TRBJ2-2|.|TRBV3-1/TRBV3-2
CASSQEAQGGELFF
TGTGCCAGCAGCCAAGAGGCCCAGGGCGGGGAGCTGTTTTTT
>.|TRBJ1-6|.|TRBV19
CASSIDLTGDSPLHF
TGTGCCAGTAGTATAGATCTAACGGGGGACTCACCCCTCCACTTT
>.|TRBJ1-6|.|TRBV6-1
CASSEGAGDNSPLHF
TGTGCCAGCAGTGAAGGCGCAGGGGATAATTCACCCCTCCACTTT
>.|TRBJ2-1|TRBD2|TRBV2
CASSELAGYNEQFF
TGTGCCAGCAGTGAACTAGCGGGGTATAATGAGCAGTTCTTC
>.|TRBJ2-3|.|TRBV30
CAWGTLAADTQYF
TGTGCCTGGGGGACTCTGGCCGCAGATACGCAGTATTTT
>.|TRBJ2-1|TRBD1|TRBV6-5
CASSADRSGEQFF
TGTGCCAGCAGCGCGGACAGGTCTGGTGAGCAGTTCTTC
>.|TRBJ1-5|.|TRBV9
CASSAYLGPQHF
TGTGCCAGCAGCGCCTACCTAGGGCCCCAGCATTTT
>.|TRBJ1-5|TRBD1|TRBV28
CASSSSGQGRNQPQHF
TGTGCCAGCAGTTCAAGCGGACAGGGTCGGAATCAGCCCCAGCATTTT
>.|TRBJ2-1|TRBD1|TRBV14
CASSQKGAAYNEQFF
TGTGCCAGCAGCCAAAAGGGGGCCGCCTACAATGAGCAGTTCTTC
>.|TRBJ1-1|TRBD1|TRBV11-3
CASSPTGTEAFF
TGTGCCAGCAGCCCGACAGGGACAGAAGCTTTCTTT
>.|TRBJ1-4|TRBD1|TRBV5-1
CASSPQGREKLFF
TGCGCCAGCAGCCCACAGGGGCGTGAAAAACTGTTTTTT
>.|TRBJ2-1|TRBD1|TRBV7-6
CASSPQGNTGEQFF
TGTGCCAGCAGCCCACAGGGGAATACGGGTGAGCAGTTCTTC
>many|TRBJ1-2|.|TRBV7-9
CASSSSLRRVNGYTF
TGTGCCAGCAGCTCCTCCCTTAGGAGGGTTAACGGCTACACCTTC
>.|TRBJ2-6|TRBD2|TRBV24-1
CATSAQGGSGANVLTF
TGTGCCACCAGTGCCCAGGGAGGGTCTGGGGCCAACGTCCTGACTTTC
>.|TRBJ2-1|.|TRBV9
CASSGSGVAEAEQFF
TGTGCCAGCAGTGGGAGCGGTGTGGCGGAAGCTGAGCAGTTCTTC
>few|TRBJ1-5|.|TRBV9
CASSVGGGGNQPQHF
TGTGCCAGCAGCGTAGGGGGGGGCGGCAATCAGCCCCAGCATTTT
>.|TRBJ1-2|TRBD1|TRBV15
CATSRDGRGRGEGNYGYTF
TGTGCCACCAGCAGAGATGGAAGGGGCAGGGGGGAAGGTAACTATGGCTACACCTTC
>.|TRBJ1-2|TRBD1|TRBV5-1
CASSLPDRYGYTF
TGCGCCAGCAGCTTACCGGACAGGTATGGCTACACCTTC
>.|TRBJ2-3|.|TRBV19
CASRAEGSRTDTQYF
TGTGCCAGTAGGGCTGAGGGTTCGCGCACAGATACGCAGTATTTT
>.|TRBJ2-7|TRBD2|TRBV4-1
CASSRGGAEQYF
TGCGCCAGCAGTCGGGGGGGTGCCGAGCAGTACTTC
>.|TRBJ1-1|TRBD1|TRBV6-5
CASSQQGTEAFF
TGTGCCAGCAGTCAACAGGGGACTGAAGCTTTCTTT
>.|TRBJ1-6|TRBD1|TRBV28
CASSPPDRDNSPLHF
TGTGCCAGCAGTCCCCCTGACAGGGACAATTCACCCCTCCACTTT
>.|TRBJ2-2|.|TRBV2
CASSHRDSNTGELFF
TGTGCCAGCAGTCATCGGGACTCTAACACCGGGGAGCTGTTTTTT
>.|TRBJ1-6|.|TRBV3-1/TRBV3-2
CASSRNSPGNSPLHF
TGTGCCAGCAGCCGGAACAGTCCTGGGAATTCACCCCTCCACTTT